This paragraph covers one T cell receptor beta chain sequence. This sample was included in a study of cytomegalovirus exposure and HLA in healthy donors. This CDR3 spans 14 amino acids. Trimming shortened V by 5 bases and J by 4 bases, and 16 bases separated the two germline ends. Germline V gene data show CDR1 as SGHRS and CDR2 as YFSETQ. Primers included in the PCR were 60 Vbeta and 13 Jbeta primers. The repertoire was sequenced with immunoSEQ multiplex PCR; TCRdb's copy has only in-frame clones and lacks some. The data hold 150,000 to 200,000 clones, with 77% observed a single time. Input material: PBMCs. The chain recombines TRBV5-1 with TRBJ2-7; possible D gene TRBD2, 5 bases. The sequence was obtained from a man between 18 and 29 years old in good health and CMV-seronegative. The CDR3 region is CASRRADGPYEQYF. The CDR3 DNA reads TGCGCCAGCAGGCGGGCTGATGGGCCGTACGAGCAGTACTTC.